This TCR beta chain was sequenced during a study of neurological immune-mediated disorders. V gave up 3 bases and J gave up 6 bases, with 7 bases separating them. This CDR3 has 13 residues. Germline CDR1 is KGHDR and CDR2 is SFDVKD. This clonotype was seen many times. Its target is unknown. Findings and caveats of the study: Expanded clones shared no CDR3 amino acid sequences across subjects, suggesting private repertoires in all groups. Patients with HTLV-1-associated myelopathy had the highest level of TCR clonal expansion, whereas patients with multiple sclerosis had the lowest level, falling beneath the level found in healthy controls.

The unsorted libraries originated from 2 million PBMCs kept at -80 C. The authors made cDNA by 5'RACE with 10-nucleotide random UMIs. TCRdb re-derived calls from the 5' RACE reads in MiXCR, one entry per CDR3 protein. The sample includes 65,000 to 95,000 distinct CDR3 sequences, about 5.5% seen only once; the top ten take 2% to 2.5%. The chain combines TRBV24-1 with TRBJ2-2; unclear D gene. The sequencing sample was made of PBMCs. The clonotype originates from a woman aged 25 to 45 with multiple sclerosis. CDR3 residues: CATSDPWAGELFF. The CDR3 coding sequence is TGTGCCACCAGTGATCCCTGGGCCGGGGAGCTGTTTTTT.